This T cell receptor (beta chain) emerged from a study of blood T cell repertoires in COVID-19. The CDR3 has 17 residues. CDR1 and CDR2 from the germline V gene are SNHLY and FYNNEI. V lost 5 bases and J 6 bases, leaving 22 bases between the germline ends. Everyone who took part was roughly 18 to 89 years old, and they came from fewer than 25 US areas. The table came from immunoSEQ multiplex PCR; TCRdb's copy has only in-frame clones and leaves some out. The sample contains hundreds of thousands of clones, around 87% of which appear only once. This sequence originates from a woman aged 45-60 years who had recovered from COVID-19. Sequences were obtained from PBMCs or T cells enriched from blood (not recorded which). The chain joins TRBV2 to TRBJ1-4; D gene ambiguous. The CDR3 spells CASSTRSGREAYEKLFF. The CDR3 nucleotides read TGTGCCAGCAGTACCCGCTCTGGACGGGAAGCATATGAAAAACTGTTTTTT.